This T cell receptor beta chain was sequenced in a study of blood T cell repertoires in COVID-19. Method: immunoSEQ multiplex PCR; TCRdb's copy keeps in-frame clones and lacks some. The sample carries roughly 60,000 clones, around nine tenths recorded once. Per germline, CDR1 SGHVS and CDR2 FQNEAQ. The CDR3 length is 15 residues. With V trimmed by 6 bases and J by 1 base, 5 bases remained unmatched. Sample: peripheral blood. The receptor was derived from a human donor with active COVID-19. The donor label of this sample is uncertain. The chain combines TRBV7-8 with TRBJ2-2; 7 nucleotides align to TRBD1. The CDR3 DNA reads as TGTGCCAGCAGTTTATGGACAGGGAACACCGGGGAGCTGTTTTTT. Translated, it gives CASSLWTGNTGELFF.